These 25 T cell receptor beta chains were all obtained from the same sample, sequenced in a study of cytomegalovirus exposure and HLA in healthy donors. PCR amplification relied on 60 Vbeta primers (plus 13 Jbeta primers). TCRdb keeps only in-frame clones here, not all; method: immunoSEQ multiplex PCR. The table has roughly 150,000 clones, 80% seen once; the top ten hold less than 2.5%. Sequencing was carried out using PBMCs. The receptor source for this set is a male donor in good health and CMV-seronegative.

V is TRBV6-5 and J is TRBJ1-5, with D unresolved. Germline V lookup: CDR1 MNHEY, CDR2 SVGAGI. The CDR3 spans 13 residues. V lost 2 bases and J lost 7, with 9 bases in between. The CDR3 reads CASSYRREQPQHF. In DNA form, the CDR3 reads TGTGCCAGCAGTTACCGTCGGGAGCAGCCCCAGCATTTT.

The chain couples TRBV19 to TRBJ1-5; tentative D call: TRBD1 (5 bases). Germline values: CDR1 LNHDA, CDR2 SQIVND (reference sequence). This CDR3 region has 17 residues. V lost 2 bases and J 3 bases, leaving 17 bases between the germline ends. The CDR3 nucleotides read TGTGCCAGTAGTATAAACCTCATGGGAGGGGCCAATCAGCCCCAGCATTTT. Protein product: CASSINLMGGANQPQHF.

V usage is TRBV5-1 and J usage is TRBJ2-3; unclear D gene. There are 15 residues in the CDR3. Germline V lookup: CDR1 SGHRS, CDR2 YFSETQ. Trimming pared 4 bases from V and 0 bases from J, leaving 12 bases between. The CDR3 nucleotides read TGCGCCAGCAGCGTCCAACAGTTTAGCACAGATACGCAGTATTTT. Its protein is CASSVQQFSTDTQYF.

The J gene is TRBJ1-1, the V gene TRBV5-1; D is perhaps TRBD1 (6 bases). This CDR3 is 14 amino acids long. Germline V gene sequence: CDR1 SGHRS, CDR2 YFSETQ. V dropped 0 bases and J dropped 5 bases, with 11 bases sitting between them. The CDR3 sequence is CASSLEAGVTEAFF. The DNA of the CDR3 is TGCGCCAGCAGCTTGGAGGCAGGGGTTACTGAAGCTTTCTTT.

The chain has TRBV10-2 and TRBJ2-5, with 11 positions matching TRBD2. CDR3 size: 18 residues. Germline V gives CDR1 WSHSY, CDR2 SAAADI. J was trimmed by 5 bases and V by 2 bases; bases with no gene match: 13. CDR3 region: CASSEPLPGSGGEETQYF. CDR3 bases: TGCGCCAGCAGTGAGCCCTTACCGGGTAGCGGGGGGGAGGAGACCCAGTACTTC.

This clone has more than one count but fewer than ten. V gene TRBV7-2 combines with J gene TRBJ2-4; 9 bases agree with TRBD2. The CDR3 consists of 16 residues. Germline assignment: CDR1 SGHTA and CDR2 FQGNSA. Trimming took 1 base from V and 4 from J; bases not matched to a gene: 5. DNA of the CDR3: TGTGCCAGCAGCTTAGGGGGGCTAGCGGGGAAAAACATTCAGTACTTC. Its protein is CASSLGGLAGKNIQYF.

The DNA of the CDR3 is TGTGCCAGCAGTTCCTGGACAGGCGAAGCTTTCTTT. Its translation is CASSSWTGEAFF. This chain links TRBV6-5 with TRBJ1-1, with 7 bases matching TRBD1. V trimming: 4 bases; J trimming: 8 bases; junction bases outside the gene matches: 4. The CDR3 covers 12 residues. Per germline, CDR1 MNHEY and CDR2 SVGAGI.

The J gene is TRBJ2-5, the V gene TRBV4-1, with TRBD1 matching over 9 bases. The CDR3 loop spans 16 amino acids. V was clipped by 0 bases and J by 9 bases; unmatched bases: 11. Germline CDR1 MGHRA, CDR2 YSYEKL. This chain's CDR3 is CASSQDTGQGLRAQYF. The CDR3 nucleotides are TGCGCCAGCAGCCAAGACACGGGACAGGGCCTGAGGGCCCAGTACTTC.

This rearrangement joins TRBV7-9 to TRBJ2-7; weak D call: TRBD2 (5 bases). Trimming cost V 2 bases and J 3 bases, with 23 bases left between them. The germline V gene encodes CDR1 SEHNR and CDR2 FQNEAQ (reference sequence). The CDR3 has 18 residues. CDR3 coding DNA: TGTGCCAGCAGCTTATCGAGGTTCATTCTCGCGGGTAACTACGAGCAGTACTTC. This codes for CASSLSRFILAGNYEQYF.

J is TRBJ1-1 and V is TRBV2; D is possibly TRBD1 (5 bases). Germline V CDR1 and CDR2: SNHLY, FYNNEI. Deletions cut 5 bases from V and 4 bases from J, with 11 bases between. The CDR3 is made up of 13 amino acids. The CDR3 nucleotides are TGTGCCAGCAGTCGCGGAGGGGTCACTGAAGCTTTCTTT. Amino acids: CASSRGGVTEAFF.

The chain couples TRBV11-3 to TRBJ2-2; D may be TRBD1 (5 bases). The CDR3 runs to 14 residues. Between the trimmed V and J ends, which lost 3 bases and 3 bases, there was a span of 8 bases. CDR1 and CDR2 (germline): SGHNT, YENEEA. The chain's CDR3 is CASSFLQDTGELFF. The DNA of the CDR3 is TGTGCCAGCAGCTTTCTACAGGACACCGGGGAGCTGTTTTTT.

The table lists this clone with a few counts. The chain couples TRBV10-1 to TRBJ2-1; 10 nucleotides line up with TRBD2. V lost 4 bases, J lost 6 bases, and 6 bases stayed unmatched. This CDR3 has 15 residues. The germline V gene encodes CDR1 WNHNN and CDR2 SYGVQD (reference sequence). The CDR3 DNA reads TGCGCCAGCAGTGTATCCCAGCGGGGGGGCAATGAGCAGTTCTTC. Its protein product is CASSVSQRGGNEQFF.

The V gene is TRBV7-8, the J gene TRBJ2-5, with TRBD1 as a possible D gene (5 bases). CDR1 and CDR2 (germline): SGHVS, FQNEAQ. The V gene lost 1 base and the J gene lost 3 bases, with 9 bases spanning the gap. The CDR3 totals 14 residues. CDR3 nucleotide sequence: TGTGCCAGCAGCTTAGGGACAACGAAAGAGACCCAGTACTTC. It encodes CASSLGTTKETQYF. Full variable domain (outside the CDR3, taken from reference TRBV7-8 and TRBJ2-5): GAGVSQSPRYKVAKRGQDVALRCDPISGHVSLFWYQQALGQGPEFLTYFQNEAQLDKSGLPSDRFFAERPEGSVSTLKIQRTQQEDSAVYLCASSLGTTKETQYFGPGTRLLVL.

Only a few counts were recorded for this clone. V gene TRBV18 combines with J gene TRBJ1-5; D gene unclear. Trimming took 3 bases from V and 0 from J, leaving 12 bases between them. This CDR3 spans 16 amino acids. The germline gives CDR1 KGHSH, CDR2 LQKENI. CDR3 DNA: TGTGCCAGCTCACCTCTAGGGAGCTATAGCAATCAGCCCCAGCATTTT. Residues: CASSPLGSYSNQPQHF.

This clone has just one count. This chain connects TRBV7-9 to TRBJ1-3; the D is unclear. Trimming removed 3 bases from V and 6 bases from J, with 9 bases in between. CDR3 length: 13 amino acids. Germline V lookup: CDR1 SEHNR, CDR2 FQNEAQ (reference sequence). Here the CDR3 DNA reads TGTGCCAGCAGCTTGGGTGTAGCAAACACCATATATTTT. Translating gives CASSLGVANTIYF.

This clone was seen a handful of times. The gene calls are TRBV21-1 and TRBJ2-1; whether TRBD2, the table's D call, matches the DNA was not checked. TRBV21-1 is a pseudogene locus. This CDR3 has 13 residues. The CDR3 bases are TGTGCCAGCCCCGCGGGGGATACCAATGAGCAGTTCTTC. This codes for CASPAGDTNEQFF.

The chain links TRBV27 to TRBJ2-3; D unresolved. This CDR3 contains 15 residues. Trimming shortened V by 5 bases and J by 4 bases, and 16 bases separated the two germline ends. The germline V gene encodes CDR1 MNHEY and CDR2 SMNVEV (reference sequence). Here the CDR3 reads CASSPTGNSADTQYF. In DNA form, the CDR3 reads TGTGCCAGCAGTCCGACCGGTAACAGTGCAGATACGCAGTATTTT.

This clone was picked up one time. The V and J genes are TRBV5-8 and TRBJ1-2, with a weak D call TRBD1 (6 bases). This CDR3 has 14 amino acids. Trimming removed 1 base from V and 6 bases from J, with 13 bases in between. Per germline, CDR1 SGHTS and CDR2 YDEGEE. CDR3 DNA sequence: TGTGCCAGCAGCTTGTACAGGGATACGCATGGCTACACCTTC. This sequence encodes CASSLYRDTHGYTF.

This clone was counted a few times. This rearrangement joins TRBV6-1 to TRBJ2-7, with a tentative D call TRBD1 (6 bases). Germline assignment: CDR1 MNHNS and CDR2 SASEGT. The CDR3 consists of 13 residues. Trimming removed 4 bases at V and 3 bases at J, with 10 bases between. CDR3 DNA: TGTGCCAGCAGTGTGGACAGTAACTACGAGCAGTACTTC. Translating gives CASSVDSNYEQYF.

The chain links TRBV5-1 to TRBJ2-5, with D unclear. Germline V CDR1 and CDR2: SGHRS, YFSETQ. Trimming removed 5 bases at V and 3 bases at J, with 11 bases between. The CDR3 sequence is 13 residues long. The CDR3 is CASRVFLEETQYF. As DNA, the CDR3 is TGCGCCAGCAGGGTATTTTTAGAAGAGACCCAGTACTTC.

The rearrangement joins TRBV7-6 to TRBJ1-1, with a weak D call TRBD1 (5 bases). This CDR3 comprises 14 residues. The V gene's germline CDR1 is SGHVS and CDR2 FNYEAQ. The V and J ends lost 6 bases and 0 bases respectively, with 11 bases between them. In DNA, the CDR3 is TGTGCCAGCAGTGCGGGGGTTATGAACACTGAAGCTTTCTTT. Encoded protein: CASSAGVMNTEAFF.

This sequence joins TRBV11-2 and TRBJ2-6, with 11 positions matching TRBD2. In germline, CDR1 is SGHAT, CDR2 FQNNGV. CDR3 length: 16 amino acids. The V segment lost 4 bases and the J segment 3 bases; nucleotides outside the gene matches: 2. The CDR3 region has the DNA TGTGCCAGCAGCTCAGGGACTAGCGGTGGGGCCAACGTCCTGACTTTC. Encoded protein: CASSSGTSGGANVLTF.

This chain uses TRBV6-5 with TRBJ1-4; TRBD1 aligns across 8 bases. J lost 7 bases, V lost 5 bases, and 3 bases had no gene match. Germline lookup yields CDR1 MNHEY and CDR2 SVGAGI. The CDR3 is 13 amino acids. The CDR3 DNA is TGTGCCAGCAGTCCGGACAGGGCTGAAAAACTGTTTTTT. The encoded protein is CASSPDRAEKLFF.

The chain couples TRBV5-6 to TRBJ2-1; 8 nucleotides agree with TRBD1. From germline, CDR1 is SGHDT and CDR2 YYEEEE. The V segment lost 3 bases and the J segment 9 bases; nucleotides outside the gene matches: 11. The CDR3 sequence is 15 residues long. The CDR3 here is CASSSTGAQVGEQFF. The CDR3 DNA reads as TGTGCCAGCAGCTCGACAGGGGCCCAGGTGGGTGAGCAGTTCTTC. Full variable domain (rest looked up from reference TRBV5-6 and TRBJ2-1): DAGVTQSPTHLIKTRGQQVTLRCSPKSGHDTVSWYQQALGQGPQFIFQYYEEEERQRGNFPDRFSGHQFPNYSSELNVNALLLGDSALYLCASSSTGAQVGEQFFGPGTRLTVL.

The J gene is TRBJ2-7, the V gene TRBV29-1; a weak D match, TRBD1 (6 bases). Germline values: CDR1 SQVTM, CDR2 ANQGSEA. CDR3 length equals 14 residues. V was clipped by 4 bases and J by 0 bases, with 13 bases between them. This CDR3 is CSVVRDTSSYEQYF. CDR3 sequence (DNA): TGCAGCGTTGTAAGGGACACCAGCTCCTACGAGCAGTACTTC.